A selection of T cell receptor beta chains follows, all from one sample in a study of cytomegalovirus exposure and HLA in healthy donors. TCRdb keeps only in-frame clones here, not all; method: immunoSEQ multiplex PCR. The data show approximately 73,000 clones, with over 55% seen just once and 5% to 6% held by the top ten. The sequenced material came from PBMCs. Source of these receptors: a man aged 30-40 years in good health and CMV-seropositive. Each CDR3 is given with its conserved first and last residue. A D gene is named only where the DNA matches it firmly. The size field is filled for only some rows; it gives once, few, many or a size class.

D,J,V,size,CDR3,DNA
-,TRBJ2-5,TRBV11-2,-,CASSSRGETQYF,TGTGCCAGCAGCTCCAGGGGAGAGACCCAGTACTTC
-,TRBJ2-2,TRBV14,-,CASSRGQYTGELFF,TGTGCCAGCAGCAGAGGACAGTACACCGGGGAGCTGTTTTTT
-,TRBJ2-7,TRBV7-9,-,CASSAGAYEQYF,TGTGCCAGCAGCGCCGGGGCCTACGAGCAGTACTTC
-,TRBJ1-1,TRBV7-6,few,CASSQNQENTEAFF,TGTGCCAGCAGCCAAAATCAGGAGAACACTGAAGCTTTCTTT
-,TRBJ1-2,TRBV25-1,-,CASSGSFPELANYGYTF,TGTGCCAGCAGTGGTTCTTTCCCGGAGTTAGCTAACTATGGCTACACCTTC
-,TRBJ2-7,TRBV5-4,once,CASSFPSLSPELGVF,TGTGCCAGCAGCTTCCCCAGCCTTTCCCCGGAGTTGGGAGTCTTC
TRBD1,TRBJ2-1,TRBV7-2,-,CASSLGDRVKNEQFF,TGTGCCAGCAGCTTAGGGGACAGGGTAAAAAATGAGCAGTTCTTC
TRBD1,TRBJ2-7,TRBV30,few,CAGYPGTGFPEQYF,TGTGCCGGATACCCCGGGACAGGGTTTCCCGAGCAGTACTTC
-,TRBJ2-3,TRBV28,-,CASSLGGAPDTQYF,TGTGCCAGCAGTTTAGGAGGGGCGCCAGATACGCAGTATTTT
TRBD2,TRBJ2-7,TRBV27,-,CASSSQRGVQYF,TGTGCCAGCAGTTCACAACGGGGGGTGCAGTACTTC
TRBD2,TRBJ2-2,TRBV5-8,few,CASSFKASGKAGELFF,TGTGCCAGCAGCTTTAAGGCTAGCGGGAAGGCCGGGGAGCTGTTTTTT